This T cell receptor beta chain emerged from a study of T cell changes during pregnancy in multiple sclerosis (dated by TCRdb to between 2019 and 2020). With regard to the full study: The study examined how the T cell repertoire changed over the course of pregnancy in women with multiple sclerosis.

Library preparation was by the immunoSEQ multiplex PCR assay. TCRdb took this table from immuneACCESS and kept in-frame rearrangements with V and J called. Such tables lack part of the clones; where checked against another copy, unresolved V genes explain under half of the gap, and the rest is unexplained. This sample gives 40,000 to 50,000 clones in total; roughly nine tenths of them show up just once. Together, the top ten hold about 10% of the sample. The germline ends are 15 bases apart after V is trimmed by 0 bases and J by 0 bases. In the germline V gene, CDR1 corresponds to SGDLS and CDR2 to YYNGEE. The CDR3 starts with the cysteine, ends with the phenylalanine, and has 17 residues. This entry keeps only the CDR3 DNA: 51 bases, framed from base 1. Points on this clone: It lacks a known antigen. Qualities for individual bases were not recorded, and no much larger clone is one base off.

This sequence uses TRBV9 and TRBJ1-2, with the D segment identity uncertain. The sample consisted of CD8+ T cells from peripheral blood mononuclear cells, taken after pregnancy. The clonotype comes from a female donor with multiple sclerosis, enrolled in a pregnancy study. The CDR3 protein: CASSVEKEQHTNYGYTF. Read as DNA, the sequence is TGTGCCAGCAGCGTAGAGAAGGAACAGCATACTAACTATGGCTACACCTTC.